Each of the 8 T cell receptor beta chains below was sequenced from the same sample in a study of prognosis after radiotherapy for stage I lung cancer. Genomic DNA was subjected to two-round multiplex PCR for amplification of TCR beta CDR3. First-round PCR employed TRBV- and TRBJ-specific primers for each gene. TCRdb re-called the multiplex PCR reads with MiXCR, one entry per CDR3 protein. The sample lists about 35,000 distinct CDR3 sequences; less than 40% were seen once. The specimen comprised PBMCs, sampled before or after stereotactic body radiation therapy (not recorded which). The receptor set was obtained from a donor aged 50 or older with non-small cell lung cancer.

This clonotype was counted at least ten times. CDR3 in amino acids: CASSPVGREQFF. Written as DNA, the CDR3 is TGTGCCAGCAGCCCGGTAGGAAGGGAGCAGTTCTTC. The chain links TRBV11-2 to TRBJ2-1; D is unclear. Trimming cost V 5 bases and J 10 bases, with 12 bases left between them. CDR3 length: 12 residues. The germline V gene encodes CDR1 SGHAT and CDR2 FQNNGV. Complete variable domain (other parts from reference TRBV11-2 and TRBJ2-1): EAGVAQSPRYKIIEKRQSVAFWCNPISGHATLYWYQQILGQGPKLLIQFQNNGVVDDSQLPKDRFSAERLKGVDSTLKIQPAKLEDSAVYLCASSPVGREQFFGPGTRLTVL.

This clonotype was found many times. This chain connects TRBV24-1 to TRBJ2-7; D not certain. This CDR3 is 11 amino acids long. V lost 1 base and J lost 3, with 0 bases in between. The germline CDR1 and CDR2 sequences are KGHDR and SFDVKD. The CDR3 nucleotides are TGTGCCACCAGTGATTTCTACGAGCAGTACTTC. This codes for CATSDFYEQYF.

This clonotype was seen repeatedly, ten times or more. This rearrangement joins TRBV5-1 to TRBJ2-7, with D uncertain. Germline V gives CDR1 SGHRS, CDR2 YFSETQ. V was clipped by 1 base and J by 7 bases, with 12 bases between them. The CDR3 covers 13 residues. CDR3 protein: CASSLTPSLEQYF. CDR3 nucleotides: TGCGCCAGCAGCTTGACACCATCGTTGGAGCAGTACTTC.

Regarding this clonotype: Given a far larger clone just one base away, this is likely a sequencing read error. The V call is TRBV6-2 or TRBV6-3, the J call TRBJ2-1; 11 nucleotides agree with TRBD2. The CDR3 is 14 residues long. Germline V gene data show CDR1 as MNHEY and CDR2 as SVGEGT. The CDR3 region has the DNA TGTGCCAGCAGTGAGAGTGTAGCGGGAGGGCCAAGGTTTTTC. It is translated as CASSESVAGGPRFF.

This clonotype was detected many times. The rearrangement links TRBV5-1 to TRBJ1-4, with D possibly matching TRBD1 (5 bases). Trimming removed 5 bases from V and 4 bases from J, with 12 bases in between. Germline-derived CDR1 and CDR2 are SGHRS and YFSETQ. This CDR3 has 14 amino acids. The CDR3: CASRETEINEKLFF. CDR3 coding DNA: TGCGCCAGCAGAGAGACAGAGATTAATGAAAAACTGTTTTTT.

For this clonotype: A far larger clone is only one base removed, so a read error is likely. The chain joins TRBV6-1 to TRBJ2-3; 8 bases align to TRBD2. Germline V gene data show CDR1 as MNHNS and CDR2 as SASEGT. The CDR3 is 15 amino acids. Losses at the gene ends were 10 bases for V and 2 bases for J; bases not matched to a gene: 11. CDR3 amino acids: CATTALAGHTDTQYF. The CDR3 DNA is TGTGCCACCACGGCCTTAGCGGGGCACACAGATACGCAGTATTTT.

The sample holds many counts of this clonotype. The chain combines TRBV2 with TRBJ2-5; TRBD2 might be the D (6 bases). The V end lost 7 bases, the J end lost 1 base, and 13 bases lay between the germline ends. The CDR3 runs 14 residues. Germline values: CDR1 SNHLY, CDR2 FYNNEI. CDR3 coding DNA: TGTGCCAGCACGCTAGCGCACTCCCAAGAGACCCAGTACTTC. It encodes CASTLAHSQETQYF.

Written as DNA, the CDR3 is TGTGCCAGCAGGGATGCTAGGTTCAGGGAGGGCGGCTACACCTTC. Translating it yields CASRDARFREGGYTF. This chain joins TRBV6-1 and TRBJ1-2; D may be TRBD1 (5 bases). This CDR3 region has 15 residues. V was trimmed by 6 bases and J by 8 bases, leaving 22 bases between them. Germline loops: CDR1 MNHNS, CDR2 SASEGT.